The 16 T cell receptor beta chains in this list originate from one sample, sequenced in a study of graft-versus-host responses after intestinal transplantation. Antigen specificity for these receptors is unknown. Clones were sequenced by immunoSEQ multiplex PCR, and TCRdb holds only the in-frame ones, with some missing. The top ten clones hold roughly 0.22% of a sample with about 38,000 clones, approximately 94% of them seen once. This specimen consisted of unstimulated CD4+ T cells sorted from spleen or lymph node cells, obtained before transplant. These receptor sequences come from a human donor who was the organ donor for an intestinal transplant.

The genes are TRBV5-6 and TRBJ1-2; D gene ambiguous. Germline V gene sequence: CDR1 SGHDT, CDR2 YYEEEE. Trimming removed 6 bases at V and 0 bases at J, with 15 bases between. The CDR3 is 15 amino acids. The CDR3 reads CASTQRWAANYGYTF. As DNA, the CDR3 is TGTGCCAGCACCCAACGCTGGGCGGCTAACTATGGCTACACCTTC.

A note on this clone: Other DNA sequences from this sample encode an identical CDR3 as well. The rearrangement links TRBV7-2 to TRBJ2-3; TRBD1 agrees at 8 bases. CDR3 length: 14 residues. V was clipped by 5 bases and J by 1 base; unmatched bases: 2. Germline lookup yields CDR1 SGHTA and CDR2 FQGNSA. The chain's CDR3 is CASSHRGGTDTQYF. In nucleotides, the CDR3 is TGTGCCAGCAGCCACAGGGGGGGCACAGATACGCAGTATTTT.

This chain links TRBV29-1 with TRBJ1-1; 7 nucleotides align to TRBD1. V dropped 7 bases and J dropped 4; count of bases not matched to a gene: 9. The CDR3 runs 13 residues. Germline V CDR1 and CDR2: SQVTM, ANQGSEA. The CDR3 region is CSAGAGGPTEAFF. The CDR3 DNA reads as TGCAGCGCTGGAGCAGGGGGTCCCACTGAAGCTTTCTTT.

This chain links TRBV11-2 with TRBJ2-3; D may be TRBD2 (6 bases). Germline V lookup: CDR1 SGHAT, CDR2 FQNNGV. Trimming took off 0 bases at V and 6 bases at J, with 13 bases between the two ends. The CDR3 is 15 residues long. The CDR3 is CASSLEGGVGDTQYF. The CDR3, as DNA: TGTGCCAGCAGCTTAGAAGGCGGGGTTGGGGATACGCAGTATTTT.

The chain has TRBV6-5 and TRBJ2-7; 9 positions match TRBD1. The V gene's germline CDR1 is MNHEY and CDR2 SVGAGI. The V segment lost 6 bases and the J segment 4 bases; nucleotides outside the gene matches: 7. The CDR3 consists of 14 residues. The CDR3 is CASSLGQGQYEQYF. The CDR3, as DNA: TGTGCCAGCAGCCTGGGACAGGGTCAGTACGAGCAGTACTTC.

The chain joins TRBV30 to TRBJ2-7; TRBD2 matches at 15 bases. V shed 5 bases, J shed 5 bases, and the junction held 7 bases outside the gene matches. CDR1 is GTSNPN and CDR2 is SVGIG in the germline V gene (reference sequence). The CDR3 contains 15 residues. CDR3 sequence: CAWGGTSGGPHEQYF. The CDR3 region has the DNA TGTGCCTGGGGCGGGACTAGCGGGGGGCCCCACGAGCAGTACTTC.

This sequence joins TRBV30 and TRBJ1-2, with TRBD1 as a possible D gene (5 bases). CDR3 length: 11 amino acids. The germline gives CDR1 GTSNPN, CDR2 SVGIG (reference sequence). V lost 1 base to trimming and J lost 8 bases, with 8 bases between them. CDR3 loop: CAWSERGGYTF. CDR3 coding DNA: TGTGCCTGGAGTGAGAGGGGCGGCTACACCTTC.

The rearrangement uses TRBV19 and TRBJ2-1; possible D gene TRBD1, 5 bases. The germline CDR1 and CDR2 sequences are LNHDA and SQIVND (reference sequence). Trimming pared 6 bases from V and 2 bases from J, leaving 35 bases between. CDR3 size: 22 residues. The CDR3 DNA sequence: TGTGCCAGTAGCCGCCCACCCAAGATGCAGGGAACCCATTCTCTTACCTACAATGAGCAGTTCTTC. Encoded protein: CASSRPPKMQGTHSLTYNEQFF.

J is TRBJ2-1 and V is TRBV7-9; possibly TRBD2 for D (6 bases). This CDR3 contains 16 residues. The V gene lost 2 bases and the J gene lost 3 bases, with 14 bases spanning the gap. In germline, CDR1 is SEHNR, CDR2 FQNEAQ (reference sequence). As DNA, the CDR3 is TGTGCCAGCAGCTTATTGCGCGGGGTTTTCTACAATGAGCAGTTCTTC. This encodes CASSLLRGVFYNEQFF.

The chain joins TRBV19 to TRBJ1-2; 12 bases agree with TRBD1. The germline V gene encodes CDR1 LNHDA and CDR2 SQIVND (reference sequence). The CDR3 runs 18 residues. V was clipped by 0 bases and J by 5 bases; unmatched bases: 10. The CDR3 nucleotides are TGTGCCAGTAGTATAGATAGGGGGACGGGACAGGGGGCGTATGGCTACACCTTC. It is translated as CASSIDRGTGQGAYGYTF.

The CDR3 loop reads CAWSWGLAGPGELFF. The CDR3 region has the DNA TGTGCCTGGAGTTGGGGACTAGCAGGCCCCGGGGAGCTGTTTTTT. This chain links TRBV30 with TRBJ2-2; 9 positions agree with TRBD2. Germline V gene sequence: CDR1 GTSNPN, CDR2 SVGIG (reference sequence). There are 15 residues in the CDR3. The V gene end was trimmed by 2 bases and the J gene end by 6 bases; junction bases not matched to a gene: 7.

The chain links TRBV7-2 to TRBJ2-5; the D gene is possibly TRBD1 (7 bases). CDR3 size: 12 residues. V was trimmed by 11 bases and J by 7 bases, leaving 17 bases between them. Germline loops: CDR1 SGHTA, CDR2 FQGNSA. CDR3 sequence reads: CAGTTGTGTQYF. The CDR3 nucleotides are TGTGCCGGGACGACAGGGACTGGGACCCAGTACTTC.

The rearrangement links TRBV15 to TRBJ2-1; TRBD2 agrees at 10 bases. Germline assignment: CDR1 LNHNV and CDR2 YYDKDF (reference sequence). The CDR3 has 16 residues. V lost 1 base to trimming and J lost 10 bases; unmatched junction nucleotides: 10. The CDR3 protein is CATSRGSGGASEEQFF. CDR3 nucleotide sequence: TGTGCCACCAGCAGAGGGAGCGGGGGGGCGTCGGAAGAGCAGTTCTTC.

The chain uses TRBV7-2 and TRBJ2-1; TRBD1 aligns across 7 bases. The CDR3 runs to 14 residues. Trimming took 3 bases from V and 4 from J; bases not matched to a gene: 3. In germline, CDR1 is SGHTA, CDR2 FQGNSA. CDR3 nucleotide sequence: TGTGCCAGCAGCTTGACAGGGCCTTACAATGAGCAGTTCTTC. Translation gives CASSLTGPYNEQFF.

This clone was counted once. The rearrangement uses TRBV5-1 and TRBJ2-7; D could derive from TRBD1 or TRBD2 (5 bases each). CDR3 length: 12 residues. V dropped 5 bases and J dropped 3 bases, with 9 bases sitting between them. From germline, CDR1 is SGHRS and CDR2 YFSETQ. The CDR3 is CASRGEYYEQYF. The CDR3 coding sequence is TGCGCCAGCAGAGGGGAGTACTACGAGCAGTACTTC.

The chain recombines TRBV11-2 with TRBJ1-3; D not certain. Trimming removed 1 base at V and 4 bases at J, with 11 bases between. The length of the CDR3 is 15 residues. Looked up from germline, CDR1 is SGHAT and CDR2 is FQNNGV. CDR3 amino acids: CASSLAPPIGNTIYF. For the CDR3, the DNA is TGTGCCAGCAGCTTAGCCCCTCCGATCGGAAACACCATATATTTT.